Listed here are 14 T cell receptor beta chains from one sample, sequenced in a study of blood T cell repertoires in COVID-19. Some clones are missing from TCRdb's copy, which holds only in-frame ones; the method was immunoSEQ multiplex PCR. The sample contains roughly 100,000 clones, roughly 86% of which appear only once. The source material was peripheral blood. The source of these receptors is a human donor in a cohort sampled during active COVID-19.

CDR3: CASSSLERADVLTF. As DNA, the CDR3 is TGTGCCAGCAGCTCCCTAGAGCGAGCGGACGTCCTGACTTTC. The chain combines TRBV11-2 with TRBJ2-6; weak D call: TRBD2 (5 bases). Trimming took off 4 bases at V and 11 bases at J, with 15 bases between the two ends. The germline gives CDR1 SGHAT, CDR2 FQNNGV. The CDR3 has 14 amino acids.

The CDR3 protein is CASSLGTRGNEQFF. The CDR3 coding sequence is TGTGCCAGCAGCCTGGGGACTAGAGGCAATGAGCAGTTCTTC. The chain employs TRBV5-6 and TRBJ2-1, with 8 bases aligning to TRBD2. Germline CDR1 is SGHDT and CDR2 is YYEEEE. J gave up 6 bases and V 4 bases, and 6 bases lay outside the gene matches. This CDR3 is 14 amino acids long.

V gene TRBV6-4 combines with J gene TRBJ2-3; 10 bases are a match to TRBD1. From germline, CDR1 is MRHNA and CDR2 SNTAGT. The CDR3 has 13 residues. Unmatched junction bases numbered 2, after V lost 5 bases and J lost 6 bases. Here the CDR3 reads CASSRDRGDTQYF. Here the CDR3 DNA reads TGTGCCAGCAGTCGGGACAGGGGTGATACGCAGTATTTT.

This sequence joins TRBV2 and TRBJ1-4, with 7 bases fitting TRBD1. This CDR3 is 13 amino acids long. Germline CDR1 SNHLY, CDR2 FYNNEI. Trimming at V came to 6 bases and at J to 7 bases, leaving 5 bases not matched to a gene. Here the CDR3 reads CASRRQGIEKLFF. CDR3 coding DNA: TGTGCCAGCAGGAGACAGGGAATTGAAAAACTGTTTTTT.

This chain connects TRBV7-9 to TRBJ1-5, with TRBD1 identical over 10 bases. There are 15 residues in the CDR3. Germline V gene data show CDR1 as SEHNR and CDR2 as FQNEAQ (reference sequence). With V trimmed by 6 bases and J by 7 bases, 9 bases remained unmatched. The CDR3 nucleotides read TGTGCCAGCAGAATGACAGGGGGCGCAGGACAGCCCCAGCATTTT. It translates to CASRMTGGAGQPQHF.

Here the CDR3 reads CASSLPGVAGYAGELFF. The CDR3 bases are TGTGCCAGCAGCCTTCCGGGGGTCGCGGGGTACGCCGGGGAGCTGTTTTTT. This chain connects TRBV14 to TRBJ2-2; D might be TRBD2 (6 bases). The CDR3 contains 17 residues. With 4 bases removed from V and 6 bases from J, the gap between germline ends came to 21 bases. CDR1 and CDR2 (germline): SGHDN, FVKESK.

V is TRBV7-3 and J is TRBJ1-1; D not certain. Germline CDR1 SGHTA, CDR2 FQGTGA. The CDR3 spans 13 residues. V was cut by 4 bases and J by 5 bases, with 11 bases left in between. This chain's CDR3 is CASSSQAGTEAFF. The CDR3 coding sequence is TGTGCCAGCAGCTCCCAGGCGGGGACTGAAGCTTTCTTT.

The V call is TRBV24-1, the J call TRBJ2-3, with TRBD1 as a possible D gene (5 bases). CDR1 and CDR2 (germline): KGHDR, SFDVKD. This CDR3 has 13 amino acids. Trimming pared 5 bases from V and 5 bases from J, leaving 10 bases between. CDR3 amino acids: CATSARGEDTQYF. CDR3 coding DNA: TGTGCCACCAGTGCTAGGGGCGAAGATACGCAGTATTTT.

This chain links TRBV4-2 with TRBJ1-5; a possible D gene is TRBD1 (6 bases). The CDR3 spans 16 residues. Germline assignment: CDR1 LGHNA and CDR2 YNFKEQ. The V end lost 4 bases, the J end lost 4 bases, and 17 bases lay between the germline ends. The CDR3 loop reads CASSPQGGGKNQPQHF. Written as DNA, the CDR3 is TGTGCCAGCAGCCCCCAAGGGGGGGGGAAGAATCAGCCCCAGCATTTT.

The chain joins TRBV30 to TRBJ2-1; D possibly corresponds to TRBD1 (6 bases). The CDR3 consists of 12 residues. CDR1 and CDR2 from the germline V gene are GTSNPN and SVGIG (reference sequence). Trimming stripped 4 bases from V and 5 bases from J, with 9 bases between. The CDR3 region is CAWNRGNNEQFF. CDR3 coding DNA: TGTGCCTGGAATAGGGGGAACAATGAGCAGTTCTTC.

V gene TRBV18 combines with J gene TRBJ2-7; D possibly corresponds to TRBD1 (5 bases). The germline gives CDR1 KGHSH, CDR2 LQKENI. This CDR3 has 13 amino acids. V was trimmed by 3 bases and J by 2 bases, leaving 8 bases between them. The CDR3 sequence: CASSPTDAYEQYF. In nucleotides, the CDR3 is TGTGCCAGCTCACCGACAGACGCCTACGAGCAGTACTTC.

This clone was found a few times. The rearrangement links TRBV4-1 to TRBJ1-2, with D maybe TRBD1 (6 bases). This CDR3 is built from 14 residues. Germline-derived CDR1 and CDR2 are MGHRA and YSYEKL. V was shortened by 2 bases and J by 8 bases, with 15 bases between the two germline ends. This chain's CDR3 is CASSQTTGLGGYTF. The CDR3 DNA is TGCGCCAGCAGCCAAACCACAGGGTTAGGCGGCTACACCTTC.

CDR3 DNA sequence: TGTGCCACCAGCAGAGTCGGAGTAAACACTGAAGCTTTCTTT. It encodes CATSRVGVNTEAFF. The chain joins TRBV15 to TRBJ1-1; D is unclear. There are 14 residues in the CDR3. Germline CDR1 is LNHNV and CDR2 is YYDKDF (reference sequence). Trimming left V 1 base short and J 2 bases short, with 8 bases between.

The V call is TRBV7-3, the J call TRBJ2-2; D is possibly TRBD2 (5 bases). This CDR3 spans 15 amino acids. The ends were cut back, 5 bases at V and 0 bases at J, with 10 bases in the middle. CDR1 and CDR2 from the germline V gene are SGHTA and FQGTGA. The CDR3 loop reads CASSPPGTNTGELFF. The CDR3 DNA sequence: TGTGCCAGCAGCCCCCCGGGGACGAACACCGGGGAGCTGTTTTTT.